This T cell receptor beta chain was recorded in a study of cytomegalovirus exposure and HLA in healthy donors. Across the whole study: Of roughly 360 genotyped donors, roughly 81% grouped in the Caucasian-associated ancestry cluster. Study outcomes and limitations: Later analysis revealed greater clonal expansion in HLA-associated TCR beta chains than in equally common others.

A word on this clone: The antigen remains unidentified.

Primers included in the PCR were 60 Vbeta and 13 Jbeta primers. TCRdb's table, derived via immunoSEQ multiplex PCR, lists solely in-frame clones and lacks some. In the table there are fewer than 120,000 clones, about 80% of which are singletons. The CDR3 is made up of 15 amino acids. V was shortened by 3 bases and J by 2 bases, with 13 bases between the two germline ends. Looked up from germline, CDR1 is MDHEN and CDR2 is SYDVKM. Sequenced: PBMCs. V and J are TRBV28 and TRBJ2-5; the D gene is possibly TRBD2 (5 bases). This receptor was taken from a woman aged 55-69 years in good health and CMV-seropositive. The DNA of the CDR3 is TGTGCCAGCAGTTTGGGCGGGCAGGATCAAGAGACCCAGTACTTC. Protein sequence: CASSLGGQDQETQYF. Variable domain in full (rest from reference TRBV28 and TRBJ2-5): DVKVTQSSRYLVKRTGEKVFLECVQDMDHENMFWYRQDPGLGLRLIYFSYDVKMKEKGDIPEGYSVSREKKERFSLILESASTNQTSMYLCASSLGGQDQETQYFGPGTRLLVL.